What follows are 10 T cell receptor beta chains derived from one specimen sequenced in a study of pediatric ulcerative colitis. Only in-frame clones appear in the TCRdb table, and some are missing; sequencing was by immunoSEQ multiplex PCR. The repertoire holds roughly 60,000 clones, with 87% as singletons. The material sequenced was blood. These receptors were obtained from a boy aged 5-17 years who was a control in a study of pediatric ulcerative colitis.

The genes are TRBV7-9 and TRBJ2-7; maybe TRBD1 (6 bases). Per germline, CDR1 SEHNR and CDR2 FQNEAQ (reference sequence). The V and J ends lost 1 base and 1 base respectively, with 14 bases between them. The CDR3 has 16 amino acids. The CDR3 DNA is TGTGCCAGCAGCTTAGTCGGCAGGGGTCCGTCCTACGAGCAGTACTTC. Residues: CASSLVGRGPSYEQYF.

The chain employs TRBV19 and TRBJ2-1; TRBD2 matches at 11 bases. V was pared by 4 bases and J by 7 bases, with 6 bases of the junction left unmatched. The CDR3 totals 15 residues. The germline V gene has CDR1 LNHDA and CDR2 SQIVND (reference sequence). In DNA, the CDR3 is TGTGCCAGTAGTACAGTAGCGGGAGGGAGTAATGAGCAGTTCTTC. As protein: CASSTVAGGSNEQFF.

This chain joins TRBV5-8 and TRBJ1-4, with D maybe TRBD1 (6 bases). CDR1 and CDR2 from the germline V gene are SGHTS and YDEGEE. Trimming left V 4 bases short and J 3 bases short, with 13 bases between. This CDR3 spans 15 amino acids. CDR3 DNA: TGTGCCAGCAGCCTTGGACAGCCTTCTAATGAAAAACTGTTTTTT. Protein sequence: CASSLGQPSNEKLFF.

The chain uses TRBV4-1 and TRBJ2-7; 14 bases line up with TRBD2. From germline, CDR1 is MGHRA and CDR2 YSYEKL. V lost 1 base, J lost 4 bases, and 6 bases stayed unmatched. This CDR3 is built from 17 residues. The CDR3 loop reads CASSQGGLAGVGYEQYF. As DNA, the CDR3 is TGCGCCAGCAGCCAAGGGGGACTAGCGGGAGTAGGGTACGAGCAGTACTTC.

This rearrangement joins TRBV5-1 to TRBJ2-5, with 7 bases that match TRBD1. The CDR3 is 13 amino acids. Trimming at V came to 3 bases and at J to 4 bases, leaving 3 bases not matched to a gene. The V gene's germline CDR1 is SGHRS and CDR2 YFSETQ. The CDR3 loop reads CASSYRGRETQYF. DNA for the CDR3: TGCGCCAGCAGCTACAGGGGACGAGAGACCCAGTACTTC.

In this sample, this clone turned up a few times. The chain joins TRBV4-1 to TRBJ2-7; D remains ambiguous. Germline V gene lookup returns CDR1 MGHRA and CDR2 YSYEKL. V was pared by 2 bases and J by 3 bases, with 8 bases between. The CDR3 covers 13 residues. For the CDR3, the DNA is TGCGCCAGCAGCCAACCGGACCGCTACGAGCAGTACTTC. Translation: CASSQPDRYEQYF.

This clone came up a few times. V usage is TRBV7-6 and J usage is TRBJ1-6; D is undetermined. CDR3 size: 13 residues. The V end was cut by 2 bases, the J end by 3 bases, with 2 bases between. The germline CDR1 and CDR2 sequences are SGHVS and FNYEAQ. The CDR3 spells CASSLRYNSPLHF. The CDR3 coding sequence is TGTGCCAGCAGCTTACGCTATAATTCACCCCTCCACTTT.

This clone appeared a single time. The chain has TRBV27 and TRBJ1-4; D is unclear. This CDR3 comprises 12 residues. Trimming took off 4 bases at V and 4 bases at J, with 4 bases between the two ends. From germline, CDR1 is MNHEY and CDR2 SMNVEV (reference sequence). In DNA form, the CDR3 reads TGTGCCAGCAGTTCGCGTAATGAAAAACTGTTTTTT. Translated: CASSSRNEKLFF.

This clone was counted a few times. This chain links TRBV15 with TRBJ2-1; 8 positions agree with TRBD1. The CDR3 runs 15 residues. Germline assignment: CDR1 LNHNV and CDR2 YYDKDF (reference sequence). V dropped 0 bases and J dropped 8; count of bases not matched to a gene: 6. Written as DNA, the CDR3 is TGTGCCACCAGCAGAGAGGACAGGGAGGTCGATGAGCAGTTCTTC. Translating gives CATSREDREVDEQFF.

CDR3 residues: CASSAGGVSNQPQHF. CDR3 bases: TGCGCCAGCAGCGCAGGGGGCGTCTCAAATCAGCCCCAGCATTTT. The chain combines TRBV5-1 with TRBJ1-5, with 8 bases fitting TRBD1. Trimming cost V 4 bases and J 4 bases; bases outside gene matches: 7. CDR1 is SGHRS, CDR2 YFSETQ, per germline. The length of the CDR3 is 15 residues. The full variable domain, completed using reference TRBV5-1 and TRBJ1-5, is KAGVTQTPRYLIKTRGQQVTLSCSPISGHRSVSWYQQTPGQGLQFLFEYFSETQRNKGNFPGRFSGRQFSNSRSEMNVSTLELGDSALYLCASSAGGVSNQPQHFGDGTRLSIL.